These 31 T cell receptor beta chains were all obtained from the same sample, sequenced in a study of cytomegalovirus exposure and HLA in healthy donors. It was with 60 Vbeta and 13 Jbeta primers that the PCR ran. TCRdb keeps only in-frame clones here, not all; method: immunoSEQ multiplex PCR. The table lists around 130,000 clones, less than 80% of them singletons. The sample was PBMCs. These receptors all stem from a man aged 40-49 years in good health and CMV-seropositive.

The genes are TRBV7-9 and TRBJ1-2; TRBD1 agrees at 10 bases. Germline V gene sequence: CDR1 SEHNR, CDR2 FQNEAQ (reference sequence). The CDR3 extends over 15 amino acids. Germline trimming cut 4 bases from V and 8 bases from J; bases unmatched to any gene: 10. Here the CDR3 reads CASSYHSGTGDGYTF. The CDR3 bases are TGTGCCAGCAGCTATCACTCCGGGACAGGGGACGGCTACACCTTC.

The genes are TRBV7-9 and TRBJ2-3, with 11 bases fitting TRBD2. Germline V CDR1 and CDR2: SEHNR, FQNEAQ (reference sequence). J lost 3 bases, V lost 5 bases, and 7 bases had no gene match. The CDR3 spans 16 residues. This CDR3 is CASSPPTSGITDTQYF. DNA for the CDR3: TGTGCCAGCAGCCCCCCGACTAGCGGGATTACAGATACGCAGTATTTT.

This clone was observed a handful of times. The chain carries TRBV6-5 and TRBJ2-1, with a tentative D call TRBD2 (6 bases). The CDR3 sequence is 13 residues long. Germline loops: CDR1 MNHEY, CDR2 SVGAGI. V lost 7 bases and J 10 bases, leaving 17 bases between the germline ends. This chain's CDR3 is CASTAGRDREQFF. CDR3 DNA: TGTGCCAGCACCGCGGGGCGGGACCGGGAGCAGTTCTTC.

The chain combines TRBV7-2 with TRBJ1-4; D call uncertain. CDR3 length: 15 residues. The germline gives CDR1 SGHTA, CDR2 FQGNSA. V was clipped by 5 bases and J by 0 bases, with 10 bases between them. The CDR3 reads CASSPQRATNEKLFF. DNA for the CDR3: TGTGCCAGCAGCCCTCAACGGGCAACTAATGAAAAACTGTTTTTT.

This chain links TRBV2 with TRBJ1-4; D remains ambiguous. There are 14 residues in the CDR3. CDR1 SNHLY and CDR2 FYNNEI come from the germline V gene. Between the trimmed V and J ends, which lost 3 bases and 8 bases, there was a span of 13 bases. The CDR3 nucleotides are TGTGCCAGCAGTGACCACTATAACCGAGAAAAACTGTTTTTT. Translating it yields CASSDHYNREKLFF.

The chain is built from TRBV28 and TRBJ2-3; possibly TRBD1 for D (7 bases). CDR1 is MDHEN and CDR2 is SYDVKM in the germline V gene. Trimming stripped 5 bases from V and 5 bases from J, with 20 bases between. The CDR3 runs to 16 residues. The CDR3 loop reads CASSPLFGGGGDTQYF. The CDR3 coding sequence is TGTGCCAGCAGTCCCCTTTTTGGAGGGGGCGGAGATACGCAGTATTTT.

This clone appeared a few times. The chain is built from TRBV2 and TRBJ2-5; TRBD1 might be the D (6 bases). This CDR3 contains 13 residues. CDR1 and CDR2 from the germline V gene are SNHLY and FYNNEI. V shed 6 bases and J shed 5 bases, with 13 bases lying between them. CDR3 region: CASRPDRIETQYF. The CDR3 nucleotides are TGTGCCAGCAGGCCCGACAGGATTGAGACCCAGTACTTC.

The chain combines TRBV5-1 with TRBJ1-6; maybe TRBD1 (6 bases). V was cut by 6 bases and J by 3 bases, with 19 bases left in between. The length of the CDR3 is 17 residues. Per the germline V gene, CDR1 is SGHRS and CDR2 is YFSETQ. The DNA for the CDR3 is TGCGCCAGCACCATTGACAGGCCGGGGTACTATAATTCACCCCTCCACTTT. This encodes CASTIDRPGYYNSPLHF.

The chain combines TRBV5-5 with TRBJ1-5, with D uncertain. V was shortened by 4 bases and J by 6 bases, with 11 bases between the two germline ends. This CDR3 comprises 13 residues. CDR1 and CDR2 from the germline V gene are SGHKS and YYEKEE (reference sequence). The CDR3 loop reads CASSLPGGQPQHF. The CDR3 DNA follows: TGTGCCAGCAGCCTACCCGGTGGTCAGCCCCAGCATTTT.

The sample holds one count of this clone. V and J are TRBV4-2 and TRBJ2-7; D unclear. The CDR3 totals 12 residues. The germline CDR1 and CDR2 sequences are LGHNA and YNFKEQ. V was shortened by 0 bases and J by 7 bases, with 7 bases between the two germline ends. The CDR3 spells CASSQDAREQYF. The DNA of the CDR3 is TGTGCCAGCAGCCAAGACGCGAGAGAGCAGTACTTC.

The rearrangement joins TRBV7-9 to TRBJ2-6, with TRBD1 matching over 7 bases. Per germline, CDR1 SEHNR and CDR2 FQNEAQ (reference sequence). V lost 4 bases, J lost 2 bases, and 5 bases stayed unmatched. This CDR3 contains 16 residues. This CDR3 reads CASSSDRHAGANVLTF. The CDR3 nucleotides are TGTGCCAGCAGCTCGGACAGGCACGCTGGGGCCAACGTCCTGACTTTC.

The chain recombines TRBV28 with TRBJ1-4; 7 bases agree with TRBD1. The CDR3 consists of 15 residues. CDR1 MDHEN and CDR2 SYDVKM come from the germline V gene. V was clipped by 3 bases and J by 8 bases; unmatched bases: 9. CDR3: CASSFREGAREKLFF. The CDR3 DNA follows: TGTGCCAGCAGTTTTCGGGAGGGGGCGCGCGAAAAACTGTTTTTT.

In regard to this clone: This likely comes from a read error, as the CDR3 has no conserved phenylalanine or tryptophan at its end. This chain links TRBV20-1 with TRBJ1-6; D is uncertain. The germline gives CDR1 DFQATT, CDR2 SNEGSKA (reference sequence). V lost 4 bases to trimming and J lost 14 bases, with 12 bases between them. This CDR3 spans 11 amino acids. The CDR3 sequence is CSAKEEFALHL. For the CDR3, the DNA is TGCAGTGCTAAGGAGGAGTTTGCCCTCCACCTT.

Points on this clone: Germline is not matched at one junction end, which may reflect a read error. V is TRBV6-5 and J is TRBJ1-3; D is unclear. Per the germline V gene, CDR1 is MNHEY and CDR2 is SVGAGI. CDR3 length equals 16 residues. The CDR3 is CTSSYSRPSSGNTIYF. DNA for the CDR3: TGTACCAGCAGTTACTCGAGGCCTTCCTCTGGAAACACCATATATTTT.

The V call is TRBV27, the J call TRBJ2-7; 8 positions match TRBD1. The germline V gene encodes CDR1 MNHEY and CDR2 SMNVEV (reference sequence). V lost 6 bases and J lost 2; bases outside the gene matches: 6. The CDR3 runs 14 residues. CDR3 sequence (DNA): TGTGCCAGCAGGATCGGACAGGGAACCTACGAGCAGTACTTC. Translating it yields CASRIGQGTYEQYF.

The chain combines TRBV5-1 with TRBJ1-4; 9 positions agree with TRBD1. Germline CDR1 reads SGHRS; CDR2 reads YFSETQ. CDR3 length: 15 amino acids. V shed 5 bases and J 8 bases; nucleotides not matched to a gene: 10. In nucleotides, the CDR3 is TGCGCCAGCAGAGCCGGGACAGGGTTTGGGGAAAAACTGTTTTTT. It yields the protein CASRAGTGFGEKLFF.

The chain has TRBV27 and TRBJ1-6; D remains unclear. Trimming removed 6 bases from V and 6 bases from J, with 12 bases in between. Germline V gives CDR1 MNHEY, CDR2 SMNVEV (reference sequence). This CDR3 is 14 amino acids long. This CDR3 reads CASSSSRSNSPLHF. CDR3 in DNA: TGTGCCAGCAGCTCATCAAGGAGTAATTCACCCCTCCACTTT.

The chain's CDR3 is CASSGQGGLEAFF. CDR3 nucleotide sequence: TGTGCCAGCAGCGGACAGGGGGGCTTGGAAGCTTTCTTT. This chain uses TRBV25-1 with TRBJ1-1; 10 nucleotides match TRBD1. The V gene end was trimmed by 6 bases and the J gene end by 8 bases; junction bases not matched to a gene: 6. The germline CDR1 and CDR2 sequences are MGHDK and SYGVNS. The CDR3 covers 13 residues.

The chain uses TRBV29-1 and TRBJ2-1, with 8 positions matching TRBD1. CDR1 SQVTM and CDR2 ANQGSEA come from the germline V gene. The CDR3 extends over 11 amino acids. The ends lost 4 bases at V and 9 bases at J; junction bases unmatched: 2. CDR3 residues: CSVGDRGEQFF. The CDR3 nucleotides are TGCAGCGTTGGTGACAGGGGTGAGCAGTTCTTC.

This chain joins TRBV28 and TRBJ1-1; TRBD1 is a possible D gene (5 bases). This CDR3 region has 14 residues. CDR1 is MDHEN and CDR2 is SYDVKM in the germline V gene. V lost 7 bases and J 7 bases, leaving 19 bases between the germline ends. CDR3 sequence: CASTRNGRGCEAFF. The CDR3 DNA reads as TGTGCCAGCACCAGGAACGGGAGGGGCTGTGAAGCTTTCTTT.

This chain joins TRBV9 and TRBJ2-3; 11 bases align to TRBD2. In germline, CDR1 is SGDLS, CDR2 YYNGEE. V lost 3 bases, J lost 0 bases, and 3 bases stayed unmatched. This CDR3 is built from 16 residues. Written as DNA, the CDR3 is TGTGCCAGCAGCGATCGACTAGCGGGGAGCACAGATACGCAGTATTTT. Translation: CASSDRLAGSTDTQYF. The full variable domain, its missing parts supplied by reference TRBV9 and TRBJ2-3, is DSGVTQTPKHLITATGQRVTLRCSPRSGDLSVYWYQQSLDQGLQFLIQYYNGEERAKGNILERFSAQQFPDLHSELNLSSLELGDSALYFCASSDRLAGSTDTQYFGPGTRLTVL.

The chain uses TRBV5-4 and TRBJ1-6; possible D gene TRBD1, 6 bases. This CDR3 is 17 amino acids long. V gave up 0 bases and J gave up 7 bases, with 17 bases separating them. Germline CDR1 and CDR2: SGHNT and YYREEE (reference sequence). The CDR3, as DNA: TGTGCCAGCAGCTTGGCCAAGGGCGGGGGGCAAAATTCACCCCTCCACTTT. As protein: CASSLAKGGGQNSPLHF.

V and J are TRBV9 and TRBJ1-1; no definite D call. V was clipped by 6 bases and J by 1 base, with 13 bases between them. The CDR3 spans 14 residues. Germline V gene sequence: CDR1 SGDLS, CDR2 YYNGEE. CDR3 protein: CASNPRPGNTEAFF. As DNA, the CDR3 is TGTGCCAGCAACCCCAGGCCAGGGAACACTGAAGCTTTCTTT.

This clone appeared a single time. The rearrangement links TRBV28 to TRBJ1-2, with TRBD1 as a possible D gene (6 bases). Germline V lookup: CDR1 MDHEN, CDR2 SYDVKM. Deletions cut 7 bases from V and 5 bases from J, with 17 bases between. There are 14 residues in the CDR3. CDR3 in DNA: TGTGCCAGCATTTTCGGGGGGGCGCGATATGGCTACACCTTC. It codes for CASIFGGARYGYTF.

This clone was detected a few times. The chain uses TRBV9 and TRBJ2-5, with TRBD1 identical over 9 bases. The V and J ends lost 4 bases and 4 bases, in that order; junction bases with no gene match: 5. Looked up from germline, CDR1 is SGDLS and CDR2 is YYNGEE. The CDR3 has 14 amino acids. This CDR3 is CASSLTGGGETQYF. In DNA form, the CDR3 reads TGTGCCAGCAGCTTAACAGGGGGCGGAGAGACCCAGTACTTC.

The CDR3, as DNA: TGTGCCAGCAGCCCGGGACTAGCGGACCGAGTCTACTTC. This translates into CASSPGLADRVYF. The J gene is TRBJ2-5, the V gene TRBV5-4, with 11 positions matching TRBD2. After removal of 4 bases from V and 14 bases from J, the junction contained 10 bases not matched to a gene. The CDR3 consists of 13 residues. Per the germline V gene, CDR1 is SGHNT and CDR2 is YYREEE (reference sequence).

The V call is TRBV27, the J call TRBJ2-1; 7 nucleotides match TRBD1. This CDR3 comprises 16 residues. V dropped 1 base and J dropped 0; count of bases not matched to a gene: 3. Germline CDR1 MNHEY, CDR2 SMNVEV (reference sequence). The CDR3 DNA sequence: TGTGCCAGCAGTTTATTCCCAGGGGGCTCCTACAATGAGCAGTTCTTC. Translated: CASSLFPGGSYNEQFF.

The rearrangement uses TRBV28 and TRBJ1-4; D not resolved. Trimming removed 6 bases at V and 8 bases at J, with 10 bases between. Germline V gene data show CDR1 as MDHEN and CDR2 as SYDVKM. This CDR3 is built from 12 residues. This CDR3 is CASSLLREKLFF. For the CDR3, the DNA is TGTGCCAGCAGCCTCCTCCGGGAAAAACTGTTTTTT.

V is TRBV18 and J is TRBJ2-2; TRBD1 agrees at 8 bases. This CDR3 region has 13 residues. Germline V lookup: CDR1 KGHSH, CDR2 LQKENI. Losses at the gene ends were 5 bases for V and 6 bases for J; bases not matched to a gene: 2. CDR3 in amino acids: CASSIQGAGELFF. The DNA for the CDR3 is TGTGCCAGCTCAATACAGGGGGCCGGGGAGCTGTTTTTT.

J is TRBJ1-2 and V is TRBV5-5; D is perhaps TRBD1 (6 bases). CDR1 and CDR2 from the germline V gene are SGHKS and YYEKEE (reference sequence). The V end was cut by 1 base, the J end by 8 bases, with 27 bases between. This CDR3 contains 18 residues. CDR3 coding DNA: TGTGCCAGCAGCTTGTCGGGGGGGGCCCCTCCGTCACTACGAGGCTACACCTTC. Translated: CASSLSGGAPPSLRGYTF.

The V call is TRBV15, the J call TRBJ2-3, with 7 bases fitting TRBD2. This CDR3 has 14 amino acids. Per the germline V gene, CDR1 is LNHNV and CDR2 is YYDKDF (reference sequence). With V trimmed by 5 bases and J by 5 bases, 7 bases remained unmatched. CDR3 sequence reads: CATSHPGGGDTQYF. CDR3 sequence (DNA): TGTGCCACCAGCCATCCGGGGGGAGGAGATACGCAGTATTTT. Full variable domain (outside the CDR3, taken from reference TRBV15 and TRBJ2-3): DAMVIQNPRYQVTQFGKPVTLSCSQTLNHNVMYWYQQKSSQAPKLLFHYYDKDFNNEADTPDNFQSRRPNTSFCFLDIRSPGLGDTAMYLCATSHPGGGDTQYFGPGTRLTVL.